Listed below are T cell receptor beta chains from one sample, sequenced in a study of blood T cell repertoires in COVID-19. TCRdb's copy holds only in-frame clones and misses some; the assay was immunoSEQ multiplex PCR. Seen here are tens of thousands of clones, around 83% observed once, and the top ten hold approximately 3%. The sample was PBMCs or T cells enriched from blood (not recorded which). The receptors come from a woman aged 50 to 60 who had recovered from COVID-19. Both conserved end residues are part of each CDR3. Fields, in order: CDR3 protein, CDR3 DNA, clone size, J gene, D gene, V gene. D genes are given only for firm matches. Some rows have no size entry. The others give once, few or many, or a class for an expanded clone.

CDR3: CASSQAVKLFPRAYNEQFF; DNA: TGTGCCAGCAGCCAAGCGGTAAAGTTATTTCCGAGGGCTTACAATGAGCAGTTCTTC; size: .; J: TRBJ2-1; D: .; V: TRBV14
CDR3: CASSLGRTYEQYF; DNA: TGTGCCAGCAGTTTGGGCAGGACCTACGAGCAGTACTTC; size: .; J: TRBJ2-7; D: .; V: TRBV12-3/TRBV12-4
CDR3: CASSLAPPPNTGELFF; DNA: TGTGCCAGCAGCTTAGCCCCCCCTCCGAACACCGGGGAGCTGTTTTTT; size: once; J: TRBJ2-2; D: .; V: TRBV7-8
CDR3: CASRSGGGHLYNEQFF; DNA: TGTGCCAGCAGGTCGGGCGGGGGCCATTTATACAATGAGCAGTTCTTC; size: .; J: TRBJ2-1; D: .; V: TRBV28
CDR3: CASSSGQGDTGELFF; DNA: TGCGCCAGCAGCTCCGGACAGGGCGACACCGGGGAGCTGTTTTTT; size: once; J: TRBJ2-2; D: TRBD1; V: TRBV5-1
CDR3: CASRRGGVGTDEQYF; DNA: TGTGCCAGCAGACGGGGGGGCGTGGGGACGGACGAGCAGTACTTC; size: .; J: TRBJ2-7; D: TRBD2; V: TRBV6-5
CDR3: CASSSTGSNTGELFF; DNA: TGTGCTAGCAGCAGTACAGGGTCCAACACCGGGGAGCTGTTTTTT; size: .; J: TRBJ2-2; D: .; V: TRBV7-7
CDR3: CASRQGQGNTIYF; DNA: TGTGCCAGCAGACAGGGGCAAGGAAACACCATATATTTT; size: .; J: TRBJ1-3; D: TRBD1; V: TRBV2
CDR3: CASSSQGRMYEQYF; DNA: TGTGCCAGCAGCTCGCAGGGAAGGATGTACGAGCAGTACTTC; size: .; J: TRBJ2-7; D: .; V: TRBV5-4
CDR3: CASSLAGLAFYEQYF; DNA: TGTGCCAGCTCCCTGGCGGGGCTAGCGTTCTACGAGCAGTACTTC; size: .; J: TRBJ2-7; D: .; V: TRBV27
CDR3: CASSLAWGQGTEAFF; DNA: TGTGCCAGCAGCTTAGCGTGGGGACAGGGGACTGAAGCTTTCTTT; size: .; J: TRBJ1-1; D: TRBD1; V: TRBV7-2
CDR3: CASSQTITSSGRPTDTQYF; DNA: TGTGCCAGCAGCCAAACGATTACTTCTAGCGGGAGGCCCACAGATACGCAGTATTTT; size: .; J: TRBJ2-3; D: TRBD2; V: TRBV14
CDR3: CASSKSPPGTGGLPQHF; DNA: TGTGCCAGCAGCAAATCCCCCCCGGGGACAGGGGGCCTGCCCCAGCATTTT; size: .; J: TRBJ1-5; D: .; V: TRBV21-1
CDR3: CATRSRGDAEAFF; DNA: TGTGCCACCAGGAGCAGGGGAGACGCTGAAGCTTTCTTT; size: .; J: TRBJ1-1; D: .; V: TRBV24-1
CDR3: CASSSGVSTDTQYF; DNA: TGTGCCAGCAGCTCGGGGGTGAGCACAGATACGCAGTATTTT; size: .; J: TRBJ2-3; D: .; V: TRBV7-3
CDR3: CASSPQVAGQGGKETQYF; DNA: TGTGCCAGCTCCCCCCAGGTCGCAGGACAGGGGGGAAAAGAGACCCAGTACTTC; size: .; J: TRBJ2-5; D: TRBD1; V: TRBV18
CDR3: CASSVSLQAQETQYF; DNA: TGTGCCAGCAGCGTCAGTCTCCAGGCCCAAGAGACCCAGTACTTC; size: few; J: TRBJ2-5; D: .; V: TRBV7-9